Here is one T cell receptor beta chain with its context. Its antigen is not identified. The data were obtained in a study of cytotoxic CD8 clonotypes in ibrutinib-treated CLL. On the study more broadly: Among the patients, fewer than twelve presented as relapsed/refractory and 15 as treatment-naive; 17 to 18 showed unmutated IGHV.

The table came from immunoSEQ multiplex PCR; TCRdb's copy has only in-frame clones and leaves some out. The repertoire includes 130,000 or so clones, 79% of them detected once, and more than 10% sits in the top ten. V was shortened by 1 base and J by 7 bases, with 10 bases between the two germline ends. The CDR3 is 14 residues long. The germline CDR1 and CDR2 sequences are LNHDA and SQIVND (reference sequence). General study results and limits: Ibrutinib response saw clonality rise, and progression saw it return toward baseline. The clonality rise at ibrutinib response reflected private clonotype expansion. Baseline clonality, higher than in age-matched healthy donors, tracked circulating CD8+ T-cell counts.

Sequences were derived from PBMCs, sampled after 12 months of ibrutinib treatment. The TCR was taken from a human donor with chronic lymphocytic leukemia. The chain is built from TRBV19 and TRBJ2-2, with D possibly TRBD1 on 6 matching bases. CDR3: CASSIGQVNGELFF. CDR3 sequence (DNA): TGTGCCAGTAGTATAGGACAGGTTAACGGGGAGCTGTTTTTT.